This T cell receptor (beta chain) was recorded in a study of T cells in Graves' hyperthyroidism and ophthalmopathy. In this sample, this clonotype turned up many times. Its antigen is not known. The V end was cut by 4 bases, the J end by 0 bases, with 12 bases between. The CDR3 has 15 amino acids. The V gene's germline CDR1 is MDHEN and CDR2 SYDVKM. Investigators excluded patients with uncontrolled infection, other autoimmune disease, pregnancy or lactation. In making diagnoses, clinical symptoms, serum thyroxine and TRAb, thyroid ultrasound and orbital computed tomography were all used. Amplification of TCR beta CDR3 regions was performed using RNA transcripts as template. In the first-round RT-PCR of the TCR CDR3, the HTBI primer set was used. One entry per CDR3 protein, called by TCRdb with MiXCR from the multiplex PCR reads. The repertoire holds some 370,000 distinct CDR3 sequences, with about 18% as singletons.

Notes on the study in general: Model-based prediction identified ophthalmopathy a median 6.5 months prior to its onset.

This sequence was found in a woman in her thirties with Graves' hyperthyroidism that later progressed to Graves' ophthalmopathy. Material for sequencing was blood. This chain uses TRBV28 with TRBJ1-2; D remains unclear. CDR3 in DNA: TGTGCCAGCAGTTCCTCGGGTGGGTCTAACTATGGCTACACCTTC. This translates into CASSSSGGSNYGYTF.